This passage covers 24 T cell receptor beta chains from one sample sequenced in a study of cytomegalovirus exposure and HLA in healthy donors. Libraries were prepared by immunoSEQ multiplex PCR; TCRdb keeps only in-frame clonotypes and omits some of them. The data contain about 360,000 clones, roughly 90% of them singletons. Input material: PBMCs. Receptors originate from a woman aged 18 to 35 in good health and CMV-seronegative.

V usage is TRBV7-2 and J usage is TRBJ2-7, with D perhaps TRBD1 (6 bases). CDR3 length: 16 amino acids. V shed 3 bases and J shed 0 bases, with 15 bases lying between them. The germline V gene has CDR1 SGHTA and CDR2 FQGNSA. The CDR3 loop reads CASSLGADPGSYEQYF. As DNA, the CDR3 is TGTGCCAGCAGCTTGGGGGCGGACCCCGGCTCCTACGAGCAGTACTTC.

This chain connects TRBV6-5 to TRBJ2-5, with 7 bases fitting TRBD1. Germline CDR1 MNHEY, CDR2 SVGAGI. CDR3 size: 15 residues. The V and J ends lost 0 bases and 9 bases, in that order; junction bases with no gene match: 10. CDR3 DNA sequence: TGTGCCAGCAGTTACTCAACAGGGGCCGAATCCCCCCAGTACTTC. Residues: CASSYSTGAESPQYF.

This clone showed up just a few times. The V call is TRBV19, the J call TRBJ1-2, with D perhaps matching TRBD1 (6 bases). Trimming took off 5 bases at V and 2 bases at J, with 12 bases between the two ends. Germline-derived CDR1 and CDR2 are LNHDA and SQIVND (reference sequence). The CDR3 covers 14 residues. CDR3: CASSGQIRNYGYTF. CDR3 coding DNA: TGTGCCAGTAGTGGACAGATAAGGAACTATGGCTACACCTTC.

In DNA, the CDR3 is TGTGCCAGCAGTTTATTGGGCAACACTGAAGCTTTCTTT. Translating it yields CASSLLGNTEAFF. The chain carries TRBV28 and TRBJ1-1; D is unresolved. The ends were cut back, 1 base at V and 2 bases at J, with 5 bases in the middle. Germline CDR1 is MDHEN and CDR2 is SYDVKM. The CDR3 is 13 residues long.

The V and J genes are TRBV6-5 and TRBJ1-4, with D hard to call. The CDR3 is made up of 16 amino acids. V lost 0 bases, J lost 11 bases, and 19 bases lay in between. Per germline, CDR1 MNHEY and CDR2 SVGAGI. Here the CDR3 reads CASSYSRGGEGGKLFF. The CDR3 nucleotides read TGTGCCAGCAGTTACTCCCGGGGAGGCGAGGGTGGGAAACTGTTTTTT.

V is TRBV4-2 and J is TRBJ1-5; 9 bases are shared with TRBD1. Germline V gives CDR1 LGHNA, CDR2 YNFKEQ. Losses at the gene ends were 3 bases for V and 4 bases for J; bases not matched to a gene: 4. The CDR3 covers 15 residues. CDR3 amino acids: CASSQEQGANQPQHF. The CDR3 nucleotides are TGTGCCAGCAGCCAGGAACAGGGGGCGAATCAGCCCCAGCATTTT.

The V gene is TRBV28, the J gene TRBJ2-1; 9 nucleotides align to TRBD1. Trimming at V came to 6 bases and at J to 4 bases, leaving 10 bases not matched to a gene. The length of the CDR3 is 16 residues. Germline V lookup: CDR1 MDHEN, CDR2 SYDVKM. The CDR3 region has the DNA TGTGCCAGCAGCCGCCCGGGGACAGGGATATACAATGAGCAGTTCTTC. This encodes CASSRPGTGIYNEQFF.

The chain is built from TRBV6-1 and TRBJ1-1; D possibly corresponds to TRBD1 (6 bases). In germline, CDR1 is MNHNS, CDR2 SASEGT. V shed 3 bases and J shed 0 bases, with 11 bases lying between them. The CDR3 totals 15 residues. CDR3 nucleotides: TGTGCCAGCAGTGATACGGGACAAATGAACACTGAAGCTTTCTTT. Amino acid sequence: CASSDTGQMNTEAFF.

V and J are TRBV27 and TRBJ1-1, with 7 bases lining up with TRBD1. Losses at the gene ends were 9 bases for V and 2 bases for J; bases not matched to a gene: 6. This CDR3 has 13 residues. Germline V gene data show CDR1 as MNHEY and CDR2 as SMNVEV (reference sequence). The CDR3 loop is CASSGGINTEAFF. Written as DNA, the CDR3 is TGTGCCAGTTCAGGGGGGATTAACACTGAAGCTTTCTTT.

This clone was detected once. The sample has other DNA sequences that encode this CDR3 too. The chain joins TRBV27 to TRBJ1-5, with D unresolved. The CDR3 consists of 13 residues. The V gene lost 5 bases and the J gene lost 1 base, with 6 bases spanning the gap. CDR1 and CDR2 (germline): MNHEY, SMNVEV (reference sequence). The CDR3 loop reads CASSLGSNQPQHF. CDR3 sequence (DNA): TGTGCCAGCAGTCTCGGGAGCAATCAGCCCCAGCATTTT.

The CDR3 DNA reads TGTGCCAGCAGCTTGAAGGTTGGGGACAGGGGGTACCCATACTTC. This gives the protein CASSLKVGDRGYPYF. V usage is TRBV11-2 and J usage is TRBJ2-5; 11 nucleotides align to TRBD1. This CDR3 comprises 15 residues. The trim removed 3 bases at V and 14 bases at J, leaving 14 bases unmatched. Germline loops: CDR1 SGHAT, CDR2 FQNNGV.

The CDR3 is CASSSLGQKLSSYNSPLHF. The CDR3 nucleotides read TGTGCCAGCAGCTCACTAGGACAGAAGCTCAGCTCCTATAATTCACCCCTCCACTTT. The rearrangement joins TRBV11-2 to TRBJ1-6; a possible D gene is TRBD1 (6 bases). The germline V gene encodes CDR1 SGHAT and CDR2 FQNNGV. Trimming shortened V by 4 bases and J by 0 bases, and 19 bases separated the two germline ends. The CDR3 is 19 residues long. Variable domain in full (rest from reference TRBV11-2 and TRBJ1-6): EAGVAQSPRYKIIEKRQSVAFWCNPISGHATLYWYQQILGQGPKLLIQFQNNGVVDDSQLPKDRFSAERLKGVDSTLKIQPAKLEDSAVYLCASSSLGQKLSSYNSPLHFGNGTRLTVT.

This chain uses TRBV10-2 with TRBJ2-7, with 8 bases identical to TRBD2. The CDR3 has 15 amino acids. The germline V gene has CDR1 WSHSY and CDR2 SAAADI. With 4 bases clipped from V and 6 bases from J, the junction kept 11 bases outside the gene matches. The CDR3 coding sequence is TGCGCCAGCAGTGGGGGGATAGCGGGGTCACGCGAGCAGTACTTC. It is translated as CASSGGIAGSREQYF.

This clone was seen only once. The rearrangement joins TRBV6-1 to TRBJ1-1; no reliable D call. Germline CDR1 and CDR2: MNHNS and SASEGT. The germline V and J ends were trimmed by 4 bases and 6 bases, with 6 bases remaining between them. The CDR3 consists of 11 residues. The CDR3 DNA follows: TGTGCCAGCAGTGGCGCGTCTGAAGCTTTCTTT. It specifies CASSGASEAFF.

This chain links TRBV7-2 with TRBJ2-1, with D tentatively TRBD1 (6 bases). V lost 6 bases and J 12 bases, leaving 18 bases between the germline ends. The CDR3 loop spans 13 amino acids. Germline loops: CDR1 SGHTA, CDR2 FQGNSA. The CDR3 DNA follows: TGTGCCAGCAGTTTCCACAGGGTTGAGGTGCAGTTCTTC. Its translation: CASSFHRVEVQFF.

The table lists this clone with a count of one. The chain joins TRBV6-5 to TRBJ2-2; D possibly corresponds to TRBD1 (5 bases). The CDR3 has 16 amino acids. Germline V gene lookup returns CDR1 MNHEY and CDR2 SVGAGI. The V end was cut by 2 bases, the J end by 6 bases, with 16 bases between. The chain's CDR3 is CASSYGRAGLSGELFF. The CDR3 region has the DNA TGTGCCAGCAGTTACGGCAGGGCAGGTTTGTCCGGGGAGCTGTTTTTT.

As DNA, the CDR3 is TGTGCCAGCAGTGTCAGCGGGGTGCCTGGAAACACCATATATTTT. It codes for CASSVSGVPGNTIYF. V usage is TRBV2 and J usage is TRBJ1-3, with D uncertain. V was clipped by 4 bases and J by 2 bases, with 12 bases between them. CDR1 is SNHLY and CDR2 is FYNNEI in the germline V gene. The CDR3 extends over 15 amino acids. Full variable domain (missing parts from reference TRBV2 and TRBJ1-3): EPEVTQTPSHQVTQMGQEVILRCVPISNHLYFYWYRQILGQKVEFLVSFYNNEISEKSEIFDDQFSVERPDGSNFTLKIRSTKLEDSAMYFCASSVSGVPGNTIYFGEGSWLTVV.

This clone appeared a single time. This chain links TRBV5-5 with TRBJ1-6, with D unresolved. Trimming took off 2 bases at V and 6 bases at J, with 9 bases between the two ends. The germline V gene encodes CDR1 SGHKS and CDR2 YYEKEE (reference sequence). The CDR3 is 14 residues long. Written as DNA, the CDR3 is TGTGCCAGCAGCTTCCAAGGGAGTAATTCACCCCTCCACTTT. Translating gives CASSFQGSNSPLHF.

This clone was seen only once. The gene calls are TRBV7-3 and TRBJ2-7; 9 bases fit TRBD2. This CDR3 is 15 amino acids long. V lost 5 bases and J lost 0; bases outside the gene matches: 5. Per germline, CDR1 SGHTA and CDR2 FQGTGA. The CDR3 DNA sequence: TGTGCCAGCAGCATCCTAGCGGGAAGCTCCTACGAGCAGTACTTC. Translated: CASSILAGSSYEQYF.

The chain couples TRBV19 to TRBJ2-4, with 7 bases fitting TRBD1. The CDR3 contains 14 residues. Germline CDR1 reads LNHDA; CDR2 reads SQIVND (reference sequence). J gave up 3 bases and V 5 bases, and 4 bases lay outside the gene matches. The CDR3 bases are TGTGCCAGTAGTTCCGGGGACAGCAAAAACATTCAGTACTTC. Its translation: CASSSGDSKNIQYF.

V gene TRBV6-5 combines with J gene TRBJ2-3, with D possibly TRBD2 on 5 matching bases. The CDR3 contains 14 residues. The ends were cut back, 5 bases at V and 6 bases at J, with 15 bases in the middle. The germline V gene encodes CDR1 MNHEY and CDR2 SVGAGI. The CDR3, as DNA: TGTGCCAGCAGTCTACGGGGATTGGGGGATACGCAGTATTTT. Translated: CASSLRGLGDTQYF.

The sample holds one count of this clone. V is TRBV27 and J is TRBJ2-5, with 8 nucleotides matching TRBD2. Germline values: CDR1 MNHEY, CDR2 SMNVEV (reference sequence). The CDR3 runs to 14 residues. The V and J ends lost 5 bases and 5 bases, in that order; junction bases with no gene match: 7. The CDR3 region is CASSPRPGGETQYF. CDR3 nucleotides: TGTGCCAGCAGTCCTCGGCCGGGGGGGGAGACCCAGTACTTC.

The chain employs TRBV28 and TRBJ2-5; D is perhaps TRBD1 (6 bases). Germline V lookup: CDR1 MDHEN, CDR2 SYDVKM. The CDR3 is 14 amino acids. V lost 4 bases and J lost 2, with 11 bases in between. CDR3 loop: CASSYRDTQETQYF. Here the CDR3 DNA reads TGTGCCAGCAGTTACAGGGATACACAAGAGACCCAGTACTTC.

This chain uses TRBV4-2 with TRBJ1-1; the D gene is possibly TRBD1 (6 bases). The CDR3 covers 15 residues. The ends were cut back, 1 base at V and 2 bases at J, with 11 bases in the middle. Germline-derived CDR1 and CDR2 are LGHNA and YNFKEQ. The chain's CDR3 is CASSQGQGKNTEAFF. The DNA for the CDR3 is TGTGCCAGCAGCCAAGGGCAGGGGAAAAACACTGAAGCTTTCTTT.